This T cell receptor (beta chain) was sequenced for a study of T cells in Graves' hyperthyroidism and ophthalmopathy. The source material, RNA transcripts, was used to amplify TCR beta CDR3 regions. First-round RT-PCR of the TCR CDR3 relied on the HTBI primer set. TCRdb used MiXCR to reprocess the multiplex PCR reads, holding one entry per CDR3 protein. The sample shows under 350,000 distinct CDR3 sequences, roughly 23% of them seen only once. The CDR3 sequence is 16 residues long. V shed 8 bases and J 5 bases; nucleotides not matched to a gene: 17. CDR1 and CDR2 from the germline V gene are ENHRY and SYGVKD.

The chain combines TRBV10-3 with TRBJ2-7, with 8 positions matching TRBD2. The origin of this receptor is a woman in her forties or fifties with Graves' hyperthyroidism. The sample was blood. The DNA of the CDR3 is TGTGCCATCGGAGAAAGGACTAGCAGGGGTTCTCACGAGCAGTACTTC. This sequence encodes CAIGERTSRGSHEQYF.